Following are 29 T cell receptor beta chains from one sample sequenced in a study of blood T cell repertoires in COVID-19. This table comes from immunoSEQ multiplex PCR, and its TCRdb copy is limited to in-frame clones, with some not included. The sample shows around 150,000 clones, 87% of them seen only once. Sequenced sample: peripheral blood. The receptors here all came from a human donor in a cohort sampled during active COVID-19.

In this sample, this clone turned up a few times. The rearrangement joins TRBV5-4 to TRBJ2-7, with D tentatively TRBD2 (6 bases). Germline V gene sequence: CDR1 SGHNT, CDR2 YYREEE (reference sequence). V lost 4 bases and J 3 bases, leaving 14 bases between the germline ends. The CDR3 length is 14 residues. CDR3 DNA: TGTGCCAGCAGCGCGGGACTCGGTGGCTACGAGCAGTACTTC. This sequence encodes CASSAGLGGYEQYF. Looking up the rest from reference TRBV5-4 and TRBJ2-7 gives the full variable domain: ETGVTQSPTHLIKTRGQQVTLRCSSQSGHNTVSWYQQALGQGPQFIFQYYREEENGRGNFPPRFSGLQFPNYSSELNVNALELDDSALYLCASSAGLGGYEQYFGPGTRLTVT.

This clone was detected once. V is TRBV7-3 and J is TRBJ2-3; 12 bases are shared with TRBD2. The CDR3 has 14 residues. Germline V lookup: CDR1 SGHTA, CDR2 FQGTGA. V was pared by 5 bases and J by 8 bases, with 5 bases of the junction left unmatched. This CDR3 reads CASSRTSGGFTQYF. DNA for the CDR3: TGTGCCAGCAGCCGAACTAGCGGGGGGTTTACGCAGTATTTT.

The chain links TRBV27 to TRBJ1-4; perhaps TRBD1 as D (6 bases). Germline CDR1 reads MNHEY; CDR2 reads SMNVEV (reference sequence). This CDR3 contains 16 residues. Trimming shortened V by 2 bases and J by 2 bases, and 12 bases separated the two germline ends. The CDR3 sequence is CASSLHPGQTNEKLFF. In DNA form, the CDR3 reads TGTGCCAGCAGTTTACATCCCGGACAGACTAATGAAAAACTGTTTTTT.

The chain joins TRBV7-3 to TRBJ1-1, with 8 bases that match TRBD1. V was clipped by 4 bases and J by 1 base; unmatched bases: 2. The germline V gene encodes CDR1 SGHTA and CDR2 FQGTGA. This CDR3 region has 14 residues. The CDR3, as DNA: TGTGCCAGCAGCTCGCAGGGGGCGAACACTGAAGCTTTCTTT. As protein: CASSSQGANTEAFF.

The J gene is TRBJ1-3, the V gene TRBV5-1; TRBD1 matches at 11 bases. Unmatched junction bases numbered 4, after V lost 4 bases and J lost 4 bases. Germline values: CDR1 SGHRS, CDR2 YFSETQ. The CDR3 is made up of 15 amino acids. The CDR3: CASSPRTGGGNTIYF. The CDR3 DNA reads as TGCGCCAGCAGCCCGAGGACAGGGGGCGGAAACACCATATATTTT.

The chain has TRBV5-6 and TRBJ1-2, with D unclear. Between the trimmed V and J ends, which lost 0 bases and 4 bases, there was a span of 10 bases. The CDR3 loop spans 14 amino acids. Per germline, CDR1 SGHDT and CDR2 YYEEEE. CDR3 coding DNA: TGTGCCAGCAGCTTGGACAGTCTACTCTATGGCTACACCTTC. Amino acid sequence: CASSLDSLLYGYTF.

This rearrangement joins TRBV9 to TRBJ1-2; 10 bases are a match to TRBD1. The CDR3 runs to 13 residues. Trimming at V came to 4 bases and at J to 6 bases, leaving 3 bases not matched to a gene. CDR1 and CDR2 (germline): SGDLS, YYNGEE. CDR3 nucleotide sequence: TGTGCCAGCAGCTCCGGGACAGGGGATGGCTACACCTTC. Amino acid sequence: CASSSGTGDGYTF.

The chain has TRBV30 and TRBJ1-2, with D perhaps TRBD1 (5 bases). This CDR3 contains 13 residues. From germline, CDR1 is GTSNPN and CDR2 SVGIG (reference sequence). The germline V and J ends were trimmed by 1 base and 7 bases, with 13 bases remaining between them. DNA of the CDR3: TGTGCCTGGAGTGCAGGGCATTCGGCTGGCTACACCTTC. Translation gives CAWSAGHSAGYTF.

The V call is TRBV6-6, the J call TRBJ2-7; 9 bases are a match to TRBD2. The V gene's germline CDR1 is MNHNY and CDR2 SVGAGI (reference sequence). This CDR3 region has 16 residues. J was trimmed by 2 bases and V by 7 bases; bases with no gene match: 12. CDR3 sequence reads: CASNPRGLAGTYEQYF. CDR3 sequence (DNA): TGTGCCAGCAACCCACGGGGGCTAGCGGGAACCTACGAGCAGTACTTC.

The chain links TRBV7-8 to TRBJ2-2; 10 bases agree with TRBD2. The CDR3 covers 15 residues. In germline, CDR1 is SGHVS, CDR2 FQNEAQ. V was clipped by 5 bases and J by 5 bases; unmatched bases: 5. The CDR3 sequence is CASSPSGGGTGELFF. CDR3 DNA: TGTGCCAGCAGCCCTAGCGGGGGAGGAACCGGGGAGCTGTTTTTT.

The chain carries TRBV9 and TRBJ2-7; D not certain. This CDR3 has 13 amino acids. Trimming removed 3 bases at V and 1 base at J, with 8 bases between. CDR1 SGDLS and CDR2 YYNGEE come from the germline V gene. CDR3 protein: CASSGEDSYEQYF. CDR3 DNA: TGTGCCAGCAGCGGAGAGGATTCCTACGAGCAGTACTTC. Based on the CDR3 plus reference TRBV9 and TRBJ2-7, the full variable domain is DSGVTQTPKHLITATGQRVTLRCSPRSGDLSVYWYQQSLDQGLQFLIQYYNGEERAKGNILERFSAQQFPDLHSELNLSSLELGDSALYFCASSGEDSYEQYFGPGTRLTVT.

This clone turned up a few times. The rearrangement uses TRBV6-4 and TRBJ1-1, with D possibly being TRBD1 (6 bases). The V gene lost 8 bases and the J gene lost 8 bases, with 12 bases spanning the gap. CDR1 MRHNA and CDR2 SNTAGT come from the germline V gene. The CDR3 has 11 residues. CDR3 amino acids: CASRDKPEAFF. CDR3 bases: TGTGCCAGCCGGGACAAACCAGAAGCTTTCTTT.

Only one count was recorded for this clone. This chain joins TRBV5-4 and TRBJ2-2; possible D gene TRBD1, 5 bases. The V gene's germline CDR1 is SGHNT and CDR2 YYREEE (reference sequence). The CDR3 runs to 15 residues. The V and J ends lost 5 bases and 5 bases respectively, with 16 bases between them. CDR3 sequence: CASRAQGGGTGELFF. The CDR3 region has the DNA TGTGCCAGCAGAGCCCAGGGTGGTGGAACCGGGGAGCTGTTTTTT.

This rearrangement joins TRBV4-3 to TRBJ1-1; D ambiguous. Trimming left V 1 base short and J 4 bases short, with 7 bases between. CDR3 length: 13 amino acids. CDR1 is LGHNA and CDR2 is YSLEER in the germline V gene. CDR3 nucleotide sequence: TGCGCCAGCAGCCAAGTACTAGGCACTGAAGCTTTCTTT. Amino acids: CASSQVLGTEAFF.

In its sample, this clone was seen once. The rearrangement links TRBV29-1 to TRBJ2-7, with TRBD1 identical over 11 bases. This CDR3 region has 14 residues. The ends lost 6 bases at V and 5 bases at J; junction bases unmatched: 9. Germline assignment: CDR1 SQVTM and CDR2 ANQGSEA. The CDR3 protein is CSVQYLDRGHEQYF. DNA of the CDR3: TGCAGCGTCCAATACCTGGACAGGGGGCACGAGCAGTACTTC.

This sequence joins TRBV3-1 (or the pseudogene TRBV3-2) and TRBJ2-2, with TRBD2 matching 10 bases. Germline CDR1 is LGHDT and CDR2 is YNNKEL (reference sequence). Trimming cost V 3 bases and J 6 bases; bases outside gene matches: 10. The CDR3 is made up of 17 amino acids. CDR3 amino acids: CASSQPAGGVLPGELFF. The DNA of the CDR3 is TGTGCCAGCAGCCAGCCAGCGGGGGGGGTACTCCCCGGGGAGCTGTTTTTT.

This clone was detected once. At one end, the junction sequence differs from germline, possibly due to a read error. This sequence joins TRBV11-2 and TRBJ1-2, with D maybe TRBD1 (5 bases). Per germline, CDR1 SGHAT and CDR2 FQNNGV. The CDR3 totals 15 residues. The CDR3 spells CASSLDPSRVITHIF. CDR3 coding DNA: TGTGCCAGCAGCTTAGATCCCAGCAGGGTCATTACGCACATCTTC.

CDR3 amino acids: CAWSTGWDQPQHF. The CDR3 DNA reads TGTGCCTGGAGCACAGGTTGGGATCAGCCCCAGCATTTT. The chain couples TRBV30 to TRBJ1-5, with TRBD1 as a possible D gene (5 bases). V gave up 3 bases and J gave up 5 bases, with 11 bases separating them. CDR3 length: 13 residues. Germline assignment: CDR1 GTSNPN and CDR2 SVGIG (reference sequence).

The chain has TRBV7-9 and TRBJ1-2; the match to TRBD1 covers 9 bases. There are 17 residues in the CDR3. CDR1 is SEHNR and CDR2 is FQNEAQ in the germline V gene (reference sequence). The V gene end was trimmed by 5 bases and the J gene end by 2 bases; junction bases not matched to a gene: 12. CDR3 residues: CASSLQGAQNINYGYTF. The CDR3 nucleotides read TGTGCCAGCAGCCTACAGGGGGCCCAGAATATCAACTATGGCTACACCTTC.

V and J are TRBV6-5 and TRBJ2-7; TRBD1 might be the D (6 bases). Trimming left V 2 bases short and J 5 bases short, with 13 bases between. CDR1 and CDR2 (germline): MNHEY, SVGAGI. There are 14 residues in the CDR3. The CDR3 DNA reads TGTGCCAGCAGTTACGTAGGGGACATGGACGAGCAGTACTTC. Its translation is CASSYVGDMDEQYF.

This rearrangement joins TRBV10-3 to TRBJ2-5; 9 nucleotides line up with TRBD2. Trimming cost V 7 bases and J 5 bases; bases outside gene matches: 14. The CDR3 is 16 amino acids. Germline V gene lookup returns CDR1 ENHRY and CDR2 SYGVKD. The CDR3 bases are TGTGCCATCAAATCTGCTGGCGGGGGGGAGCGGGAGACCCAGTACTTC. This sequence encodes CAIKSAGGGERETQYF.

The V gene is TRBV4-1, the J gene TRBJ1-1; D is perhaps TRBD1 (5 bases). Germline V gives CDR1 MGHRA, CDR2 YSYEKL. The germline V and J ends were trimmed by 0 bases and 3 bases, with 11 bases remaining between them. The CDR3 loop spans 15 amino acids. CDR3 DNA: TGCGCCAGCAGCCAAGAATCCCTAGGGGACACTGAAGCTTTCTTT. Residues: CASSQESLGDTEAFF.

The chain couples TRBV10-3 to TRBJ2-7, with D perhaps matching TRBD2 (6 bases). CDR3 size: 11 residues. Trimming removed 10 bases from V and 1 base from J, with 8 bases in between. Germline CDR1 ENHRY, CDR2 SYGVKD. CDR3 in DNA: TGTGCCAGCGGGGCTTCCTACGAGCAGTACTTC. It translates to CASGASYEQYF.

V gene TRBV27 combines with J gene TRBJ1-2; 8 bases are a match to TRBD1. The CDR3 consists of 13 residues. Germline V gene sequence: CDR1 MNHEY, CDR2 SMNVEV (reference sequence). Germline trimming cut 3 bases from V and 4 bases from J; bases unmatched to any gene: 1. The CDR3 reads CASSFQGAYGYTF. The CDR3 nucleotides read TGTGCCAGCAGTTTCCAGGGGGCCTATGGCTACACCTTC.

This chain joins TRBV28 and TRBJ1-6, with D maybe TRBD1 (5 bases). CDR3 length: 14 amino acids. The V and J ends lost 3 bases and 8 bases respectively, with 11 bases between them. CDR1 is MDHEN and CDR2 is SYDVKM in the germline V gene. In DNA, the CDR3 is TGTGCCAGCAGTTTCAGGGTTTCGGATTCACCCCTCCACTTT. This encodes CASSFRVSDSPLHF.

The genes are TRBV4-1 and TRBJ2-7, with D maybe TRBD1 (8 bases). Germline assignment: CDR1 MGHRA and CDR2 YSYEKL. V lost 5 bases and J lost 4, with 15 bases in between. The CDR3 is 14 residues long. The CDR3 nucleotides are TGCGCCAGCAGCAATGGACAGGGAGGGTACGAGCAGTACTTC. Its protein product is CASSNGQGGYEQYF.

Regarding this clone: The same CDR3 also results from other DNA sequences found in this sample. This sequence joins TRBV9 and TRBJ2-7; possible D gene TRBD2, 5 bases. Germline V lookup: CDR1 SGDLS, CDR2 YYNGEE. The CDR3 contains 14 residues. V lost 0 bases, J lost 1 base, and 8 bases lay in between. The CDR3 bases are TGTGCCAGCAGCGTAGGTGGGAGTTCCTACGAGCAGTACTTC. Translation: CASSVGGSSYEQYF. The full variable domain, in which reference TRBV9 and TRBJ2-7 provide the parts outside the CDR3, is DSGVTQTPKHLITATGQRVTLRCSPRSGDLSVYWYQQSLDQGLQFLIQYYNGEERAKGNILERFSAQQFPDLHSELNLSSLELGDSALYFCASSVGGSSYEQYFGPGTRLTVT.

CDR3 protein: CASTPRTATNEKLFF. The DNA of the CDR3 is TGTGCCAGCACCCCGCGCACAGCAACTAATGAAAAACTGTTTTTT. The genes are TRBV2 and TRBJ1-4; D is unclear. Germline V CDR1 and CDR2: SNHLY, FYNNEI. V lost 7 bases, J lost 0 bases, and 12 bases lay in between. The CDR3 is made up of 15 amino acids.

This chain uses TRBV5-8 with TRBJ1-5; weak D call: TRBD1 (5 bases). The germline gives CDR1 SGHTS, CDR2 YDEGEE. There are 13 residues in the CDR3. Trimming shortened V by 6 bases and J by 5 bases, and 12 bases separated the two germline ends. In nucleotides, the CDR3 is TGTGCCAGCACCGGACAATCGGATCAGCCCCAGCATTTT. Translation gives CASTGQSDQPQHF.